This TCR beta chain comes out of a study of tumor-infiltrating lymphocytes in primary liver carcinoma. Study information: Measuring about 4.2 to 11 cm across, the tumors were staged as T1-T3 N0M0. Productive TCRbeta read counts per sample ran from roughly 4 to 7 million and were similar across tissue types.

The researchers produced TCR beta cDNA from roughly 500 ng total RNA with a constant-region primer. For TCR beta, libraries were produced by three nested multiplex PCR rounds using slightly modified ARM-PCR. It was with TRBV1-TRBV30 forward primers and a C-beta reverse primer that the first two PCR rounds were run, at approximately 9 cycles each. In TCRdb, the multiplex PCR reads were re-called with MiXCR into one record per CDR3 protein. The repertoire holds around 120,000 distinct CDR3 sequences, around two thirds seen once, with 8.1% in the top ten. Study observations and caveats: Tumor region pairs shared more overlap than did tumor-adjacent and tumor-blood pairs. Tumor specimens were characterized by a significantly higher top-250-clone fraction than blood (p = 0.039).

Co-extracted RNA and DNA came from roughly 20-30 mg of unsorted bulk tissue. About this clonotype itself: Antigen unknown. Relative to the germline gene, one junction end is altered; a read error may explain this.

Germline-derived CDR1 and CDR2 are SNHLY and FYNNEI. The CDR3 is 15 residues long. This clonotype was sampled from a woman in her fifties or sixties with primary liver carcinoma and hepatitis B virus infection. The V call is TRBV2, the J call TRBJ2-1, with a possible D match to TRBD1 (5 bases). Sequenced material: tumor-adjacent normal liver tissue. The CDR3 bases are TGTGTCAGCAGTGACTTTAGGACATCCTACAATGAGCAGTTCTTC. Protein product: CVSSDFRTSYNEQFF.